These 2 T cell receptor beta chains originate from one sample sequenced in a study of OX40 agonist ivuxolimab in advanced cancers. The protocol used for the library was the immunoSEQ multiplex PCR assay. Entries here come from immuneACCESS through TCRdb and include only in-frame sequences with V and J called. Some clones fail to appear in such tables; in the studies checked, an unresolved V gene covers under half of the shortfall, and the cause of the remainder is unknown. Counted in this sample were approximately 50,000 clones; approximately 83% of them appeared once. Roughly an eighth of the sample goes to the ten largest clones. The sequencing here drew on CD4+ or CD8+ T cells sorted from blood, taken in a trial of the OX40 agonist ivuxolimab. These receptors all stem from an adult with an advanced solid tumor such as melanoma, head and neck, liver or kidney cancer.

This rearrangement joins TRBV27 to TRBJ1-3; 7 nucleotides align to TRBD1. V lost 6 bases and J lost 0; bases outside the gene matches: 2. This CDR3 is 14 amino acids long. Germline V CDR1 and CDR2: MNHEY, SMNVEV (reference sequence). The CDR3 DNA sequence: TGTGCCAGCAGAAGACAGGGCTCTGGAAACACCATATATTTT. This sequence encodes CASRRQGSGNTIYF.

The chain is built from TRBV27 and TRBJ2-7; 11 bases match TRBD2. CDR1 is MNHEY and CDR2 is SMNVEV in the germline V gene (reference sequence). Trimming removed 5 bases from V and 3 bases from J; junction bases left unmatched: 6. This CDR3 contains 15 residues. CDR3 protein: CASSELAGVNYEQYF. The CDR3 DNA is TGTGCCAGCAGTGAACTAGCGGGAGTGAACTACGAGCAGTACTTC.